This TCR beta chain was recovered during a study of tumor-infiltrating lymphocytes in primary liver carcinoma. In the case of this clonotype: As yet, its antigen is unknown. The CDR3 carries no conserved terminal phenylalanine or tryptophan, so it likely arises from a read error.

The study co-extracted DNA and RNA from around 20-30 mg of unsorted bulk tissue. Surgical resection was the treatment these patients received for primary liver carcinoma. Chronic HBV infection, which was untreated, was present in the patients. Study-wide results and caveats: The difference in top-250-clone fraction between tumors and blood was significant, favoring tumors (p = 0.039). Overlap between tumor regions exceeded overlap of tumor with adjacent tissue or blood.

From around 0.5 ug of total RNA, TCR beta-specific cDNA was reverse-transcribed using a constant-region primer. It was through three nested multiplex PCR rounds of slightly modified ARM-PCR that TCR beta libraries arose. Primers for the first two PCR rounds were TRBV1-TRBV30 forward primers and a C-beta reverse primer (approximately 9 cycles per round). Via MiXCR, TCRdb re-called the multiplex PCR reads, giving one row per CDR3 protein. The repertoire holds 90,000 to 150,000 distinct CDR3 sequences, about two thirds seen once, with more than 7% in the top ten. This CDR3 region has 14 residues. Germline CDR1 is MGHRA and CDR2 is YSYEKL.

Sequenced sample: tumor-adjacent normal liver tissue. This clonotype originated in a woman aged 60 to 75 with primary liver carcinoma and hepatitis B virus infection. This chain connects TRBV4-1 to TRBJ2-7; TRBD1 might be the D (6 bases). The CDR3 region has the DNA TGCGCCAGCACCCAAGGGAACAGGGTAGGCGAGCAGTACTAC. This sequence encodes CASTQGNRVGEQYY.